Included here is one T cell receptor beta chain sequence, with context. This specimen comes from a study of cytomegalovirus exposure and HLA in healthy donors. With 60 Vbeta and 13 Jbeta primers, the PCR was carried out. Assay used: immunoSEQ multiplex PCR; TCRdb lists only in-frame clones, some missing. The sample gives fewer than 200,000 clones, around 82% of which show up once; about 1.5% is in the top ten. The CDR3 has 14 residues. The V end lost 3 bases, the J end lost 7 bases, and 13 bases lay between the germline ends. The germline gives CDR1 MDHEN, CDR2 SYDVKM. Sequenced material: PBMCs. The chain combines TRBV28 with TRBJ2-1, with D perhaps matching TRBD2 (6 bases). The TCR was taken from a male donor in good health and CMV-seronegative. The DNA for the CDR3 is TGTGCCAGCAGTTTTACGGGAGCGCGAAATGAGCAGTTCTTC. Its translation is CASSFTGARNEQFF.